This TCR beta chain comes out of a study of control samples from healthy donors and cancer patients. After removal of 4 bases from V and 13 bases from J, the junction contained 12 bases not matched to a gene. The CDR3 contains 15 residues. Germline CDR1 MDHEN, CDR2 SYDVKM. The data were produced by immunoSEQ multiplex PCR, yet TCRdb's version contains in-frame clones alone and is incomplete. The sample consists of roughly 130,000 clones, roughly 90% of them appearing once. The chain employs TRBV28 and TRBJ1-6, with 8 bases identical to TRBD1. The receptor was derived from a man younger than 35 in good health. The sequencing input was blood. The CDR3 DNA reads TGTGCCAGCAGTTCCGAGACAGGGGTTACGGGCCCCCTCCACTTT. This sequence encodes CASSSETGVTGPLHF. The full variable domain, its missing parts supplied by reference TRBV28 and TRBJ1-6, is DVKVTQSSRYLVKRTGEKVFLECVQDMDHENMFWYRQDPGLGLRLIYFSYDVKMKEKGDIPEGYSVSREKKERFSLILESASTNQTSMYLCASSSETGVTGPLHFGNGTRLTVT.